These T cell receptor beta chains were read from a single sample in a study of blood T cell repertoires in COVID-19. Some clones are missing from TCRdb's copy, which holds only in-frame ones; the method was immunoSEQ multiplex PCR. The sample comprises roughly 190,000 clones, about 75% of which are singletons, and approximately 8.6% rests with the top ten. The sequencing sample was made of peripheral blood. The receptors come from a woman aged 50 to 60 with active or convalescent COVID-19. The CDR3 runs from the conserved cysteine through the conserved F or W. Each record gives: CDR3 length, J gene, V gene, CDR3 protein.

CDR3 length: 14; J gene: TRBJ2-1; V gene: TRBV20-1; CDR3 protein: CSASGTSGTHEQFF
CDR3 length: 15; J gene: TRBJ2-3; V gene: TRBV19; CDR3 protein: CASSIGTSETDTQYF
CDR3 length: 15; J gene: TRBJ2-5; V gene: TRBV29-1; CDR3 protein: CSELSPTGVGETQYF
CDR3 length: 15; J gene: TRBJ2-3; V gene: TRBV18; CDR3 protein: CASSPDPGNTDTQYF
CDR3 length: 14; J gene: TRBJ1-4; V gene: TRBV6-5; CDR3 protein: CASSYSRDFEKLFF
CDR3 length: 12; J gene: TRBJ1-5; V gene: TRBV27; CDR3 protein: CASPSKSQPQHF
CDR3 length: 17; J gene: TRBJ1-3; V gene: TRBV30; CDR3 protein: CAWSVQGWFRTGNTIYF
CDR3 length: 16; J gene: TRBJ1-3; V gene: TRBV7-2; CDR3 protein: CASRPGTGDPGNTIYF
CDR3 length: 14; J gene: TRBJ1-2; V gene: TRBV28; CDR3 protein: CASSTNRGNYGYTF
CDR3 length: 15; J gene: TRBJ2-7; V gene: TRBV30; CDR3 protein: CAWSVGSGGLHEQYF
CDR3 length: 14; J gene: TRBJ1-2; V gene: TRBV7-2; CDR3 protein: CASSLADSFYGYTF
CDR3 length: 16; J gene: TRBJ2-3; V gene: TRBV7-9; CDR3 protein: CASSSSGGSPTDTQYF
CDR3 length: 18; J gene: TRBJ2-2; V gene: TRBV6-2/TRBV6-3; CDR3 protein: CASSYSSQGALGTGELFF
CDR3 length: 13; J gene: TRBJ2-5; V gene: TRBV18; CDR3 protein: CASSPQGAETQYF
CDR3 length: 14; J gene: TRBJ1-6; V gene: TRBV10-3; CDR3 protein: CAISENRGNSPLHF
CDR3 length: 13; J gene: TRBJ2-5; V gene: TRBV19; CDR3 protein: CASSIQGPETQYF
CDR3 length: 15; J gene: TRBJ2-2; V gene: TRBV5-6; CDR3 protein: CASRFGQGNTGELFF
CDR3 length: 14; J gene: TRBJ1-2; V gene: TRBV2; CDR3 protein: CASSRGQGVYGYTF
CDR3 length: 18; J gene: TRBJ1-3; V gene: TRBV3-1/TRBV3-2; CDR3 protein: CASSQDDTGERSGNTIYF
CDR3 length: 15; J gene: TRBJ2-1; V gene: TRBV5-1; CDR3 protein: CASSFDGDSYNEQFF
CDR3 length: 11; J gene: TRBJ2-5; V gene: TRBV5-6; CDR3 protein: CASSSRETQYF
CDR3 length: 11; J gene: TRBJ2-5; V gene: TRBV29-1; CDR3 protein: CSGTSRETQYF
CDR3 length: 14; J gene: TRBJ1-5; V gene: TRBV2; CDR3 protein: CASSWTGDNQPQHF
CDR3 length: 11; J gene: TRBJ2-1; V gene: TRBV30; CDR3 protein: CAWSVLNEQFF
CDR3 length: 16; J gene: TRBJ2-1; V gene: TRBV6-6; CDR3 protein: CASSYGDRGQFNEQFF
CDR3 length: 14; J gene: TRBJ1-5; V gene: TRBV7-2; CDR3 protein: CASSLQAGDQPQHF
CDR3 length: 18; J gene: TRBJ2-6; V gene: TRBV5-4; CDR3 protein: CASSRGQGVFSGANVLTF
CDR3 length: 14; J gene: TRBJ2-1; V gene: TRBV27; CDR3 protein: CASRTSGGYNEQFF
CDR3 length: 16; J gene: TRBJ1-5; V gene: TRBV2; CDR3 protein: CASSELPAGAAQPQHF
CDR3 length: 14; J gene: TRBJ1-5; V gene: TRBV19; CDR3 protein: CASSRHDGNQPQHF
CDR3 length: 16; J gene: TRBJ2-2; V gene: TRBV11-2; CDR3 protein: CASSLENGHFTGELFF
CDR3 length: 14; J gene: TRBJ2-7; V gene: TRBV5-1; CDR3 protein: CASSWGQGSYEQYF
CDR3 length: 13; J gene: TRBJ2-7; V gene: TRBV6-5; CDR3 protein: CASSKDPSYEQYF
CDR3 length: 15; J gene: TRBJ2-7; V gene: TRBV7-8; CDR3 protein: CASSLQGQVSYEQYF
CDR3 length: 13; J gene: TRBJ1-1; V gene: TRBV14; CDR3 protein: CASSQDLQGEAFF
CDR3 length: 13; J gene: TRBJ2-7; V gene: TRBV7-8; CDR3 protein: CASSYRIRGEQYF
CDR3 length: 15; J gene: TRBJ2-2; V gene: TRBV4-3; CDR3 protein: CASSQTSGGLGELFF
CDR3 length: 16; J gene: TRBJ2-6; V gene: TRBV4-3; CDR3 protein: CASSPGQGSGANVLTF
CDR3 length: 15; J gene: TRBJ1-2; V gene: TRBV4-3; CDR3 protein: CASSQDKGISYGYTF
CDR3 length: 11; J gene: TRBJ1-3; V gene: TRBV19; CDR3 protein: CASRGQETIYF
CDR3 length: 14; J gene: TRBJ2-7; V gene: TRBV7-9; CDR3 protein: CASSPDRGGYEQYF
CDR3 length: 13; J gene: TRBJ1-2; V gene: TRBV6-5; CDR3 protein: CASRFTGEAGYTF
CDR3 length: 16; J gene: TRBJ2-1; V gene: TRBV5-1; CDR3 protein: CASSTHRQGLYNEQFF
CDR3 length: 16; J gene: TRBJ1-5; V gene: TRBV27; CDR3 protein: CASSPLGTVSHQPQHF
CDR3 length: 15; J gene: TRBJ2-7; V gene: TRBV19; CDR3 protein: CASSPGVAGVYEQYF
CDR3 length: 13; J gene: TRBJ2-3; V gene: TRBV5-4; CDR3 protein: CASSLDIADTQYF
CDR3 length: 16; J gene: TRBJ2-2; V gene: TRBV25-1; CDR3 protein: CASSDRDRVDTGELFF
CDR3 length: 18; J gene: TRBJ2-1; V gene: TRBV27; CDR3 protein: CASSFESWTALPGNEQFF
CDR3 length: 19; J gene: TRBJ2-7; V gene: TRBV19; CDR3 protein: CASSITPLSPAGISYEQYF
CDR3 length: 14; J gene: TRBJ1-2; V gene: TRBV6-6; CDR3 protein: CASSSGQTGYGYTF
CDR3 length: 15; J gene: TRBJ2-1; V gene: TRBV29-1; CDR3 protein: CSVELIVRERYEQFF
CDR3 length: 15; J gene: TRBJ2-1; V gene: TRBV20-1; CDR3 protein: CSASGTGTSYNEQFF
CDR3 length: 13; J gene: TRBJ1-1; V gene: TRBV5-1; CDR3 protein: CASSQDSYTEAFF
CDR3 length: 8; J gene: TRBJ1-2; V gene: TRBV9; CDR3 protein: CASSAYTF
CDR3 length: 14; J gene: TRBJ1-6; V gene: TRBV19; CDR3 protein: CASKPGQGLEPLHF